This T cell receptor beta chain was captured in a study of blood T cell repertoires in COVID-19. Study-level information: Samples representing acute and convalescent COVID-19 were sourced from the United States, Italy and Spain. The analysed material was cDNA or gDNA that came from T cells, B-cell-depleted T cells, or PBMCs.

Sequencing was performed with immunoSEQ multiplex PCR; in TCRdb, only in-frame clones are kept and a portion is missing. The sample records about 110,000 clones, 75% to 90% being singletons. The sequenced sample consisted of peripheral blood. This clonotype was sampled from a woman aged 70 to 79 with acute or convalescent COVID-19.

The CDR3 region is CASSFGSGGETQYF. In nucleotides, the CDR3 is TGTGCCAGCAGCTTTGGGTCGGGAGGGGAGACCCAGTACTTC. The rearrangement uses TRBV5-6 and TRBJ2-5, with 8 positions matching TRBD2. Trimming removed 2 bases from V and 5 bases from J; junction bases left unmatched: 5. From germline, CDR1 is SGHDT and CDR2 YYEEEE. This CDR3 comprises 14 residues.